This T cell receptor (beta chain) derives from a study of cytomegalovirus exposure and HLA in healthy donors. The wider study: Clustering assigned 70% to 90% of the roughly 370 genotyped donors to the Caucasian-associated ancestry cluster.

The PCR ran on 60 Vbeta and 13 Jbeta primers. Some clones are missing from TCRdb's copy, which holds only in-frame ones; the method was immunoSEQ multiplex PCR. The table has more than 85,000 clones, about 80% seen once; the top ten hold approximately 3.7%. The germline V and J ends were trimmed by 10 bases and 1 base, with 14 bases remaining between them. Germline-derived CDR1 and CDR2 are LNHDA and SQIVND (reference sequence). The CDR3 is 13 amino acids. The chain joins TRBV19 to TRBJ2-7; D might be TRBD1 (6 bases). The clonotype originates from a female donor in good health and CMV-seropositive. Sequenced material: PBMCs. The CDR3 reads CATARQGSYEQYF. The CDR3 DNA reads as TGTGCCACCGCTCGGCAGGGGTCCTACGAGCAGTACTTC.